The 19 T cell receptor beta chains listed next were all sequenced from one sample in a study of blood T cells in healthy people across ages. The second PCR ran roughly 6 to 11 cycles with a sample-barcoded 5' primer and J-beta primers. TCRdb passed the 5' RACE reads through MiXCR, listing each CDR3 protein once. The sample carries 1.6 million or so distinct CDR3 sequences, about 35% recorded once. Source material: blood. All receptors come from a young woman in good health.

Notes on this clonotype: The germline gene is not matched at one end of the junction; a read error may be the cause. The chain uses TRBV3-1 and TRBJ2-6, with D perhaps TRBD1 (6 bases). The CDR3 spans 15 residues. From germline, CDR1 is LGHDT and CDR2 YNNKEL (reference sequence). The CDR3 DNA is TGTACCAGCAGCCTAAGGGGGTCCGGGGCCAACGTCCTGACTTTC. As protein: CTSSLRGSGANVLTF. Using reference TRBV3-1 and TRBJ2-6 for the parts outside the CDR3, the full variable domain is DTAVSQTPKYLVTQMGNDKSIKCEQNLGHDTMYWYKQDSKKFLKIMFSYNNKELIINETVPNRFSPKSPDKAHLNLHINSLELGDSAVYFCTSSLRGSGANVLTFGAGSRLTVL.

This chain joins TRBV18 and TRBJ2-4, with a tentative D call TRBD1 (6 bases). Per germline, CDR1 KGHSH and CDR2 LQKENI. The CDR3 spans 13 residues. V lost 7 bases to trimming and J lost 5 bases, with 12 bases between them. The CDR3 DNA reads TGTGCCAGCTTACGGGACACAGAAAACATTCAGTACTTC. It is translated as CASLRDTENIQYF.

This clonotype was detected only a few times. The V gene is TRBV3-1, the J gene TRBJ2-5; the match to TRBD2 covers 7 bases. Judging by the DNA end, TRBJ2-7 fits better; the J call may be wrong. Looked up from germline, CDR1 is LGHDT and CDR2 is YNNKEL (reference sequence). The CDR3 contains 15 residues. Here the CDR3 reads CASSQDRGVLHEQYF. Here the CDR3 DNA reads TGTGCCAGCAGCCAGGACCGGGGGGTCCTCCACGAGCAGTACTTC.

This clonotype occurred a few times. The V and J genes are TRBV20-1 and TRBJ1-1, with D hard to call. Trimming took 0 bases from V and 0 from J, leaving 5 bases between them. Looked up from germline, CDR1 is DFQATT and CDR2 is SNEGSKA (reference sequence). The CDR3 length is 13 residues. The CDR3 reads CSARDRMNTEAFF. The CDR3 DNA reads as TGCAGTGCTAGAGATCGAATGAACACTGAAGCTTTCTTT.

This clonotype was observed a single time. The chain recombines TRBV20-1 with TRBJ2-3; D gene uncertain. CDR1 and CDR2 (germline): DFQATT, SNEGSKA (reference sequence). The CDR3 length is 13 residues. This CDR3 is CRLSGEGTDTQYF. DNA for the CDR3: TGCAGACTGAGTGGTGAGGGCACAGATACGCAGTATTTT.

The chain joins TRBV4-1 to TRBJ1-4; D not resolved. Trimming left V 6 bases short and J 6 bases short, with 5 bases between. There are 11 residues in the CDR3. The germline CDR1 and CDR2 sequences are MGHRA and YSYEKL. CDR3 sequence (DNA): TGCGCCAGCAGGTTGGATGAAAAACTGTTTTTT. It is translated as CASRLDEKLFF.

The V gene is TRBV11-2, the J gene TRBJ2-1; 10 bases line up with TRBD1. The J segment lost 9 bases and the V segment lost 3 bases, leaving 11 bases of the junction unmatched. Germline V gene lookup returns CDR1 SGHAT and CDR2 FQNNGV. CDR3 size: 16 residues. The CDR3 DNA is TGTGCCAGCAGCTTCGTATCGGGACAGGGGATTCGTGAGCAGTTCTTC. It codes for CASSFVSGQGIREQFF.

The chain links TRBV28 to TRBJ1-6; D possibly corresponds to TRBD1 (5 bases). V lost 5 bases, J lost 10 bases, and 12 bases lay in between. From germline, CDR1 is MDHEN and CDR2 SYDVKM. The CDR3 contains 13 residues. CDR3 coding DNA: TGTGCCAGCAGTCTTTGGGGGGACTCACCCCTCCACTTT. This encodes CASSLWGDSPLHF.

On this clonotype: One end of the junction does not line up with germline, which may come from a read error. The chain couples TRBV9 to TRBJ2-5; 13 nucleotides match TRBD2. The CDR3 runs 15 residues. Germline CDR1 is SGDLS and CDR2 is YYNGEE. CDR3 region: CANSVGTSGVETQYF. For the CDR3, the DNA is TGTGCCAACAGCGTAGGGACTAGCGGGGTGGAGACCCAGTACTTC.

This clonotype appeared a single time. The V call is TRBV7-2, the J call TRBJ1-2; maybe TRBD1 (5 bases). The length of the CDR3 is 16 residues. Trimming took 5 bases from V and 7 from J, leaving 23 bases between them. Germline CDR1 SGHTA, CDR2 FQGNSA. The CDR3 DNA reads as TGTGCCAGCAGCCGATTATTCGCGGGGCGCATCGGTGGCTACACCTTC. It is translated as CASSRLFAGRIGGYTF.

The chain uses TRBV12-3 or TRBV12-4 and TRBJ2-1, with D possibly TRBD1 on 6 matching bases. V lost 1 base and J lost 3, with 16 bases in between. This CDR3 comprises 17 residues. In DNA form, the CDR3 reads TGTGCCAGCAGTTTAGGTCGAGGGGGTGTCTTCTACAATGAGCAGTTCTTC. This encodes CASSLGRGGVFYNEQFF.

V and J are TRBV28 and TRBJ2-5, with 8 bases that match TRBD2. Near its end, the DNA agrees better with TRBJ2-7, so the J call may be wrong. This CDR3 contains 14 residues. Germline V gene data show CDR1 as MDHEN and CDR2 as SYDVKM. DNA for the CDR3: TGTGCCAGCCGCCTAAGCGGGAGATGGTACGAGCAGTACTTC. It encodes CASRLSGRWYEQYF.

This clonotype has a count of ten or more. The chain couples TRBV12-3 or TRBV12-4 to TRBJ2-7, with 8 bases fitting TRBD1. The CDR3 sequence is 12 residues long. V dropped 11 bases and J dropped 4; count of bases not matched to a gene: 7. The CDR3 sequence is CASRTGLYEQYF. DNA for the CDR3: TGTGCCTCTCGGACAGGGCTTTACGAGCAGTACTTC.

This clonotype was found a few times. This chain joins TRBV5-1 and TRBJ2-3; D gene ambiguous. V shed 0 bases and J shed 4 bases, with 9 bases lying between them. The CDR3 totals 14 residues. CDR1 is SGHRS and CDR2 is YFSETQ in the germline V gene. CDR3 DNA sequence: TGCGCCAGCAGCTTGGGATCGGAATCAGATACGCAGTATTTT. Translating gives CASSLGSESDTQYF.

This clonotype was seen a handful of times. The chain carries TRBV3-1 and TRBJ2-1; D assignment may be TRBD1 or TRBD2 (6 bases each). Trimming removed 1 base at V and 6 bases at J, with 31 bases between. The CDR3 consists of 21 residues. CDR1 is LGHDT and CDR2 is YNNKEL in the germline V gene (reference sequence). The DNA for the CDR3 is TGTGCCAGCAGCCAAGGTCCGGTCGGAGGGGGGCGGCGTTCGTTTTTCAATGAGCAGTTCTTC. Translation gives CASSQGPVGGGRRSFFNEQFF.

This clonotype was observed a handful of times. V usage is TRBV20-1 and J usage is TRBJ1-1; D unclear. The germline gives CDR1 DFQATT, CDR2 SNEGSKA (reference sequence). The CDR3 extends over 14 amino acids. V was pared by 1 base and J by 12 bases, with 21 bases between. The CDR3 DNA follows: TGCAGTGCTAGAGGAGCGGAGATGTCCCGTGGGACTTTCTTT. Its protein product is CSARGAEMSRGTFF.

This chain uses TRBV12-3 or TRBV12-4 with TRBJ1-2; 8 nucleotides agree with TRBD1. There are 14 residues in the CDR3. V shed 6 bases, J shed 8 bases, and the junction held 11 bases outside the gene matches. The CDR3 sequence: CASSQGAYGIGYTF. CDR3 DNA: TGTGCCAGCAGCCAGGGGGCATACGGTATCGGCTACACCTTC.

V usage is TRBV27 and J usage is TRBJ2-7; D gene ambiguous. This CDR3 is built from 14 residues. Germline loops: CDR1 MNHEY, CDR2 SMNVEV (reference sequence). V lost 0 bases to trimming and J lost 4 bases, with 10 bases between them. CDR3 bases: TGTGCCAGCAGTTTATCGATATCCCATTACGAGCAGTACTTC. This gives the protein CASSLSISHYEQYF.

This chain uses TRBV28 with TRBJ2-7; D perhaps matches TRBD2 (5 bases). The germline V gene encodes CDR1 MDHEN and CDR2 SYDVKM. This CDR3 comprises 12 residues. With 1 base removed from V and 6 bases from J, the gap between germline ends came to 7 bases. CDR3 residues: CASSLSGIEQYF. The DNA of the CDR3 is TGTGCCAGCAGTTTATCCGGGATCGAGCAGTACTTC.